These 18 T cell receptor beta chains came from one sample sequenced in a study of blood T cells in healthy people across ages. It was with a sample-barcoded 5' primer and a J-beta primer mix that a second PCR of roughly 6 to 12 cycles was run. TCRdb reanalysed the 5' RACE reads using MiXCR and keeps one entry per CDR3 protein. Among 1.5 million to 2 million distinct CDR3 sequences listed, 49% were seen once. Sequencing used blood. The origin of the receptors is a woman between 35 and 50 years old in good health.

The chain uses TRBV9 and TRBJ2-3; D may be TRBD1 or TRBD2 (6 bases each). CDR1 SGDLS and CDR2 YYNGEE come from the germline V gene. The CDR3 extends over 15 amino acids. Deletions cut 3 bases from V and 1 base from J, with 12 bases between. This chain's CDR3 is CASSEPRGGTDTQYF. CDR3 coding DNA: TGTGCCAGCAGCGAGCCGAGGGGGGGCACAGATACGCAGTATTTT.

This sequence joins TRBV24-1 and TRBJ1-2; TRBD1 matches at 9 bases. Germline-derived CDR1 and CDR2 are KGHDR and SFDVKD. After removal of 3 bases from V and 4 bases from J, the junction contained 5 bases not matched to a gene. The CDR3 runs to 15 residues. Here the CDR3 reads CATSDDRGAGYGYTF. In DNA form, the CDR3 reads TGTGCCACCAGTGATGACAGGGGGGCCGGCTATGGCTACACCTTC.

J is TRBJ2-5 and V is TRBV7-9, with D hard to call. Germline lookup yields CDR1 SEHNR and CDR2 FQNEAQ (reference sequence). Trimming left V 4 bases short and J 4 bases short, with 10 bases between. The CDR3 totals 13 residues. The CDR3 DNA follows: TGTGCCAGCAGCTACCAACTGACAGAGACCCAGTACTTC. Translated: CASSYQLTETQYF.

Notes on this clonotype: At one end, the junction sequence differs from germline, possibly due to a read error. The chain uses TRBV4-1 and TRBJ1-2; D possibly corresponds to TRBD1 (5 bases). Germline values: CDR1 MGHRA, CDR2 YSYEKL. The CDR3 contains 15 residues. The CDR3 coding sequence is TGCGCCAGCGGCCAAGATACAGGAGGTCACTATGGCTACACCTTC. Translating gives CASGQDTGGHYGYTF.

The V call is TRBV12-3 or TRBV12-4, the J call TRBJ2-1; 11 bases map to TRBD2. The CDR3 length is 16 residues. Trimming took 6 bases from V and 1 from J; bases not matched to a gene: 5. CDR3 sequence: CASRWGTSGSYNEQFF. The DNA for the CDR3 is TGTGCCAGCAGGTGGGGGACTAGCGGATCCTACAATGAGCAGTTCTTC.

This chain links TRBV15 with TRBJ1-6; D gene uncertain. V was cut by 0 bases and J by 7 bases, with 7 bases left in between. The CDR3 consists of 14 residues. Germline CDR1 LNHNV, CDR2 YYDKDF (reference sequence). The CDR3 DNA is TGTGCCACCAGCAGAGATCCAACAAATTCACCCCTCCACTTT. Its protein product is CATSRDPTNSPLHF.

This clonotype was seen only a few times. The chain uses TRBV13 and TRBJ2-5, with D possibly called TRBD1 or TRBD2 (5 bases each). CDR3 length: 14 amino acids. Germline-derived CDR1 and CDR2 are PRHDT and FYEKMQ (reference sequence). Trimming removed 1 base from V and 5 bases from J, with 11 bases in between. The CDR3 coding sequence is TGTGCCAGCAGCTTAGACAGGCCGGGGGAGACCCAGTACTTC. This gives the protein CASSLDRPGETQYF.

This rearrangement joins TRBV9 to TRBJ1-6, with D possibly being TRBD1 (6 bases). This CDR3 spans 14 amino acids. Germline lookup yields CDR1 SGDLS and CDR2 YYNGEE. Trimming stripped 3 bases from V and 6 bases from J, with 10 bases between. The CDR3 loop reads CASSGQARNSPLHF. Written as DNA, the CDR3 is TGTGCCAGCAGCGGACAGGCCCGTAATTCACCCCTCCACTTT.

The gene calls are TRBV2 and TRBJ1-6; maybe TRBD1 (6 bases). This CDR3 has 13 amino acids. Per the germline V gene, CDR1 is SNHLY and CDR2 is FYNNEI. With 2 bases removed from V and 14 bases from J, the gap between germline ends came to 13 bases. In DNA form, the CDR3 reads TGTGCCAGCAGTGAACTGGGGGGGCAAACCCTCCACTTT. The encoded protein is CASSELGGQTLHF.

This clonotype was picked up a small number of times. The chain uses TRBV27 and TRBJ2-7; TRBD2 matches 11 bases. J gave up 3 bases and V 5 bases, and 6 bases lay outside the gene matches. Germline values: CDR1 MNHEY, CDR2 SMNVEV (reference sequence). CDR3 length equals 15 residues. The CDR3, as DNA: TGTGCCAGCAGTCGCGGGACTAGCGGCGACTACGAGCAGTACTTC. It encodes CASSRGTSGDYEQYF.

This sequence joins TRBV27 and TRBJ2-1; 7 nucleotides match TRBD2. V shed 6 bases and J 5 bases; nucleotides not matched to a gene: 7. This CDR3 has 14 amino acids. From germline, CDR1 is MNHEY and CDR2 SMNVEV (reference sequence). The CDR3 region has the DNA TGTGCCAGCAGGTGGACTAGAGGCCACAATGAGCAGTTCTTC. It specifies CASRWTRGHNEQFF.

This chain connects TRBV7-9 to TRBJ1-2; 8 bases are shared with TRBD1. J lost 7 bases, V lost 6 bases, and 10 bases had no gene match. The CDR3 length is 14 residues. The germline V gene has CDR1 SEHNR and CDR2 FQNEAQ (reference sequence). This chain's CDR3 is CASSSQGAPGGYTF. The CDR3 coding sequence is TGTGCCAGCAGTTCTCAGGGGGCGCCGGGTGGCTACACCTTC.

V and J are TRBV20-1 and TRBJ1-5; the match to TRBD1 covers 7 bases. Losses at the gene ends were 2 bases for V and 4 bases for J; bases not matched to a gene: 8. The CDR3 runs to 15 residues. Germline V gene data show CDR1 as DFQATT and CDR2 as SNEGSKA (reference sequence). The CDR3 spells CSARPLGTANQPQHF. The CDR3 nucleotides are TGCAGTGCTAGACCCCTAGGGACAGCTAATCAGCCCCAGCATTTT.

This clonotype was observed a few times. The genes are TRBV6-5 and TRBJ2-3, with D possibly being TRBD1 (6 bases). Germline V lookup: CDR1 MNHEY, CDR2 SVGAGI. Trimming took 6 bases from V and 5 from J, leaving 18 bases between them. The CDR3 loop spans 15 amino acids. The CDR3: CASSPGSGVRDTQYF. Here the CDR3 DNA reads TGTGCCAGCAGCCCCGGCTCAGGGGTGAGAGATACGCAGTATTTT.

The CDR3 is CSARDSERTYNEQFF. CDR3 in DNA: TGCAGTGCTAGAGATAGTGAGCGGACCTACAATGAGCAGTTCTTC. The chain has TRBV20-1 and TRBJ2-1; tentatively, D is TRBD2 (5 bases). With 0 bases removed from V and 2 bases from J, the gap between germline ends came to 11 bases. From germline, CDR1 is DFQATT and CDR2 SNEGSKA (reference sequence). The CDR3 extends over 15 amino acids.

This rearrangement joins TRBV24-1 to TRBJ2-2; D may match TRBD1 or TRBD2 (6 bases each). The length of the CDR3 is 17 residues. Trimming shortened V by 4 bases and J by 0 bases, and 14 bases separated the two germline ends. CDR1 is KGHDR and CDR2 is SFDVKD in the germline V gene. The CDR3 bases are TGTGCCACCAGTGAACTTGCTCGGGGGCCGAACACCGGGGAGCTGTTTTTT. It codes for CATSELARGPNTGELFF.

This chain joins TRBV6-5 and TRBJ2-6; no definite D call. V lost 2 bases and J lost 0, with 14 bases in between. The CDR3 loop spans 18 amino acids. CDR1 is MNHEY, CDR2 SVGAGI, per germline. The CDR3 sequence is CASSYEGQITSGANVLTF. DNA of the CDR3: TGTGCCAGCAGTTACGAAGGTCAGATTACCTCTGGGGCCAACGTCCTGACTTTC.

The chain recombines TRBV7-2 with TRBJ1-1; D is unclear. The ends were cut back, 2 bases at V and 7 bases at J, with 17 bases in the middle. In germline, CDR1 is SGHTA, CDR2 FQGNSA. This CDR3 is 15 amino acids long. The CDR3 region is CASSLIHLIGGEAFF. In DNA, the CDR3 is TGTGCCAGCAGCTTAATCCACCTCATAGGCGGTGAAGCTTTCTTT.